The clone carrying this TCR beta chain was seen ten or more times. RNA transcripts provided the source from which TCR beta CDR3 regions were amplified. TCR CDR3 underwent first-round RT-PCR with the HTBI primer set. TCRdb redid the calling of the multiplex PCR reads with MiXCR, one entry per CDR3 protein. The sample consists of around 300,000 distinct CDR3 sequences, roughly an eighth of them appearing once. Trimming removed 3 bases at V and 5 bases at J, with 14 bases between. CDR1 is MDHEN, CDR2 SYDVKM, per germline. The CDR3 loop spans 14 amino acids. These data belong to a study of T cells in Graves' hyperthyroidism and ophthalmopathy.

The chain employs TRBV28 and TRBJ2-7, with D possibly TRBD2 on 6 matching bases. The TCR sequence derives from a woman aged 40 to 49 with Graves' hyperthyroidism. The specimen was blood. The DNA of the CDR3 is TGTGCCAGCAGTTTCCTGCGGGAAGTCGACGAGCAGTACTTC. Protein sequence: CASSFLREVDEQYF.